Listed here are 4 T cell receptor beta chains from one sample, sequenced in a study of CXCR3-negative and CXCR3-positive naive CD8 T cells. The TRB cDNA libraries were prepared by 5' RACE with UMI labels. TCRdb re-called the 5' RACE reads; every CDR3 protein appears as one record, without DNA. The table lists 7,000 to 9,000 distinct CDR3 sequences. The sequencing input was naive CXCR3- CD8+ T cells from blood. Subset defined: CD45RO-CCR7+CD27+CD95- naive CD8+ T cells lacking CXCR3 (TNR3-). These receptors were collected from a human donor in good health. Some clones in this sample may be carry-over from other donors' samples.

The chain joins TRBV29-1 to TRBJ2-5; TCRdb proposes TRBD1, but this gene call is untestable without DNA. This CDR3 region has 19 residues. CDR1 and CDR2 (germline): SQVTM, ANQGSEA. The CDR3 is CSVEDWDRGPEQYQETQYF.

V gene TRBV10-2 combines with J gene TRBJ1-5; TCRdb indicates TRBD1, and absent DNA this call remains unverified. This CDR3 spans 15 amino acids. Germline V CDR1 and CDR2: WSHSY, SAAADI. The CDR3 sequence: CASRPGQGLRQPQHF.

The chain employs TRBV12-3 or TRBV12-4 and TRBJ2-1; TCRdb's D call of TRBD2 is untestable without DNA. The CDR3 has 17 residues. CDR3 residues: CASSPGLAGGPYNEQFF.

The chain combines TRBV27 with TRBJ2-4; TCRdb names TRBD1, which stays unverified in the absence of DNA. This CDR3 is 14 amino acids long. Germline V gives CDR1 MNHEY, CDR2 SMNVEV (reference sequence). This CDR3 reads CASSLTPENNIQYF.